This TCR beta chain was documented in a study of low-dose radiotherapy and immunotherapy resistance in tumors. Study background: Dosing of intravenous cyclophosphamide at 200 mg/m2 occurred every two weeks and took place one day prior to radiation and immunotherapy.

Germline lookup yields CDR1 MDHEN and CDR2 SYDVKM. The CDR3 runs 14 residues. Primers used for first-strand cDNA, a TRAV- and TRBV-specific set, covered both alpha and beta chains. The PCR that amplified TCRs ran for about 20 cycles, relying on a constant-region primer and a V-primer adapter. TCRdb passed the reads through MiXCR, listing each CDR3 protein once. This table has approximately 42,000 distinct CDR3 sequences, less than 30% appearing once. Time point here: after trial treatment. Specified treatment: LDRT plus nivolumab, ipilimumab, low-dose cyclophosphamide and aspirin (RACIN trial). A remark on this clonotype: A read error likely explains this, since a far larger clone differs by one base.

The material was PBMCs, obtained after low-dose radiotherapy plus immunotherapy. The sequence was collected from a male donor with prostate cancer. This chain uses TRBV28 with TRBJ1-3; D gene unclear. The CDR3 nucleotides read TGTGCCACCCTCCTCCGAGGGATCGGAAACACCATACATTTT. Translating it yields CATLLRGIGNTIHF.